This record concerns one T cell receptor beta chain sequence. The antigen remains unidentified. The record originates from a study of STAT5B mutations in CD4+ large granular lymphocyte leukemia. Study-level findings and limits: Patient CD4-sorted repertoires stayed more clonal than healthy ones after leukemic-clone removal.

Authors' methods: Productive clonotypes were detectable down to 2.59 x 10-5 frequency. The data were produced by immunoSEQ multiplex PCR, yet TCRdb's version contains in-frame clones alone and is incomplete. The DNA was the basis for D and trimming; V, J and clone size are from that table. The sample lists under 35,000 clones; around four fifths were seen once. Sequenced material: CD4+ T cells from blood buffy coats. The TCR sequence derives from a human donor in good health.

CDR3 amino acids: CASSDGLNTEAFF. As DNA, the CDR3 is TGTGCCAGCAGTGACGGACTGAACACTGAAGCTTTCTTT. The rearrangement joins TRBV6-4 to TRBJ1-1; no clear D. CDR1 is MRHNA, CDR2 SNTAGT, per germline. CDR3 length: 13 residues. Trimming took 2 bases from V and 0 from J, leaving 4 bases between them.